There are many counts of the clone carrying this T cell receptor (beta chain). Per the study methods: Amplifying reference gene primers gave estimates of nucleated cell counts. Using immunoSEQ multiplex PCR, the repertoire was profiled, and TCRdb retains in-frame clones only, with some absent. V, J and clone size derive from that table, while D and trimming were established from the DNA sequence. This sample has fewer than 75,000 clones; just under 80% occur once, and the top ten carry approximately 6%. The sample belongs to a study of blood T cell repertoires in COVID-19. Study background: Samples taken during acute and convalescent COVID-19 were collected in the United States, Italy and Spain. From T cells, B-cell-depleted T cells, or PBMCs came the material, which was cDNA or gDNA.

The sequenced sample was peripheral blood. The TCR sequence derives from a woman in her fifties or sixties with acute or convalescent COVID-19.

The CDR3 spells CASSIIGTSDEQYF. CDR3 sequence (DNA): TGTGCCAGTAGTATAATCGGGACATCCGACGAGCAGTACTTC. The chain combines TRBV19 with TRBJ2-7; D may be TRBD1 (6 bases). CDR1 is LNHDA and CDR2 is SQIVND in the germline V gene (reference sequence). Trimming removed 2 bases from V and 5 bases from J, with 13 bases in between. This CDR3 spans 14 amino acids.